This T cell receptor (beta chain) was sequenced during a study of siplizumab effects on memory and regulatory T cells. Study conclusions and caveats: The alloresponse seemed to draw substantially on naive T cells, which appeared more diverse than memory cells. Whether the proliferating Tregs (from siplizumab cultures) were suppressive was not confirmed.

As concerns this clone: Its target is unknown.

Sequenced by immunoSEQ multiplex PCR; TCRdb stores in-frame clones only, minus some. The sample shows around 110,000 clones, approximately 94% of them seen only once. This CDR3 is built from 11 residues. Germline V lookup: CDR1 SGHRS, CDR2 YFSETQ. Trimming shortened V by 4 bases and J by 3 bases, and 4 bases separated the two germline ends. The chain joins TRBV5-1 to TRBJ1-2; D is undetermined. Sequenced sample: non-Treg CD4+ T cells sorted from blood. The source is a human donor in good health. The CDR3 is CASSADYGYTF. CDR3 DNA: TGCGCCAGCAGCGCGGACTATGGCTACACCTTC.